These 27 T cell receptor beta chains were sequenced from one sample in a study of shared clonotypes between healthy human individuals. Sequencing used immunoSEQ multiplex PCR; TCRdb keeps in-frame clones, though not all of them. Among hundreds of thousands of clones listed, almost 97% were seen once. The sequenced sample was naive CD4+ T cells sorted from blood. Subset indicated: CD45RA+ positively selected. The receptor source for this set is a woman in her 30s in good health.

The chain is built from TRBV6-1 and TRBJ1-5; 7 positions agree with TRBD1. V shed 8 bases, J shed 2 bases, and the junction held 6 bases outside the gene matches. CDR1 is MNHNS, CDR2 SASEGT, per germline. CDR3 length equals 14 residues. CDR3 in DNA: TGTGCCAGCCAACTCGGGACAGGCAATCAGCCCCAGCATTTT. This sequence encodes CASQLGTGNQPQHF.

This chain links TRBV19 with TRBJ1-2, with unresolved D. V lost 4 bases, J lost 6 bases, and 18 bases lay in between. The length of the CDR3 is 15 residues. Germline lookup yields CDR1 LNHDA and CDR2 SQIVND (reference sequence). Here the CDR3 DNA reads TGTGCCAGTAGTAAATTAAGCAGGAACCTTGATGGCTACACCTTC. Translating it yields CASSKLSRNLDGYTF.

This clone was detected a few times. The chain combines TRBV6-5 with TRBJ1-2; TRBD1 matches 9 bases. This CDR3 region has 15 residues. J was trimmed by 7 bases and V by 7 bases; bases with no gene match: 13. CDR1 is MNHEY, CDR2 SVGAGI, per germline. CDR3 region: CASTNDFGTGSGYTF. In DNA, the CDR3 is TGTGCCAGCACCAACGATTTTGGGACAGGGAGTGGCTACACCTTC.

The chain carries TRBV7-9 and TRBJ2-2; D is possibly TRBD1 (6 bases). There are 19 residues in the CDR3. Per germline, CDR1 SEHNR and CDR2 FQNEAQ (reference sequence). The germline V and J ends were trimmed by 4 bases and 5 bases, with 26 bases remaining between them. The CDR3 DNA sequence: TGTGCCAGCAGCTCCCGGGATGGTGGGGGCGCGGGTCAGACCGGGGAGCTGTTTTTT. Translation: CASSSRDGGGAGQTGELFF.

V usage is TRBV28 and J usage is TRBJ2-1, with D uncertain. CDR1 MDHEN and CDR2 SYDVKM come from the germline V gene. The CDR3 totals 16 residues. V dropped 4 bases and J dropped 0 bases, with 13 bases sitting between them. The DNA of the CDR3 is TGTGCCAGCAGTTCCCCTCCCGAGAGCTCCTACAATGAGCAGTTCTTC. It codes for CASSSPPESSYNEQFF.

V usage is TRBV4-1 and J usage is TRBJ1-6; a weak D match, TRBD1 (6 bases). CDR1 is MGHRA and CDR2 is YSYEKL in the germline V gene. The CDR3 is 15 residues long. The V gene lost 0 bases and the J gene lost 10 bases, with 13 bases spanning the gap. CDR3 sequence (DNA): TGCGCCAGCAGCCAAGAGGGGGGGCTGAGCTCACCCCTCCACTTT. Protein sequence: CASSQEGGLSSPLHF.

This chain's CDR3 is CASSEGYDYGYTF. The CDR3 bases are TGCGCCAGCAGTGAGGGGTACGACTATGGCTACACCTTC. The rearrangement joins TRBV10-1 to TRBJ1-2; D is undetermined. The length of the CDR3 is 13 residues. The V end was cut by 2 bases, the J end by 3 bases, with 7 bases between. The germline V gene encodes CDR1 WNHNN and CDR2 SYGVQD (reference sequence).

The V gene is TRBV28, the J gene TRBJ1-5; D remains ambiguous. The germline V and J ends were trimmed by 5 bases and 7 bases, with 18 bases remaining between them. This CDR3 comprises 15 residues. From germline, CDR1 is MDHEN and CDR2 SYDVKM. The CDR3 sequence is CASSVRLRVRQPQHF. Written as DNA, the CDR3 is TGTGCCAGCAGTGTGCGTTTACGAGTTCGGCAGCCCCAGCATTTT.

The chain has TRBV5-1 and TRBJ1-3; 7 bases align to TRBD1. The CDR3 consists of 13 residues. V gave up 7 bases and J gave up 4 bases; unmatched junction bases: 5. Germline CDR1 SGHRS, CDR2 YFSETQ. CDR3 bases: TGCGCCAGCCAGGGGGTGGCCGGAAACACCATATATTTT. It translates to CASQGVAGNTIYF.

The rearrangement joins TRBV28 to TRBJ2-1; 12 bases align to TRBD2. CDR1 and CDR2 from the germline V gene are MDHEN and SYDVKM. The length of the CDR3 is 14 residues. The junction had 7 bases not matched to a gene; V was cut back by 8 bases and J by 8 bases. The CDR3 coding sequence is TGTGCCAGCGAACACCGACTAGCGGGAGATGAGCAGTTCTTC. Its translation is CASEHRLAGDEQFF.

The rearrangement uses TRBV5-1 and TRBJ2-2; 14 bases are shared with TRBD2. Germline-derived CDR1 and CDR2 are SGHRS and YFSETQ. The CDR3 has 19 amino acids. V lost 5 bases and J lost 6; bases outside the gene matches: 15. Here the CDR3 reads CASSPPGLAGVGGPGELFF. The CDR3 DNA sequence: TGCGCCAGCAGTCCACCGGGACTAGCGGGAGTAGGAGGACCCGGGGAGCTGTTTTTT.

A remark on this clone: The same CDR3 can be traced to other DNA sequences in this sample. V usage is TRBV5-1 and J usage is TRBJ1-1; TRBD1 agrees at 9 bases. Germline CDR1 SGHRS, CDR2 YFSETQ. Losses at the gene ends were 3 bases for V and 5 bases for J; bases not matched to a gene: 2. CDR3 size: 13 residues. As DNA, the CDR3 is TGCGCCAGCAGCTCGGGACAGGGTACTGAAGCTTTCTTT. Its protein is CASSSGQGTEAFF.

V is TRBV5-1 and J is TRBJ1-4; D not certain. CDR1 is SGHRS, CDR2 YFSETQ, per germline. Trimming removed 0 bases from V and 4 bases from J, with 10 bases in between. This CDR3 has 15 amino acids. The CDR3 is CASSLAESSNEKLFF. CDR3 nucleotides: TGCGCCAGCAGCTTGGCAGAGAGTAGTAATGAAAAACTGTTTTTT.

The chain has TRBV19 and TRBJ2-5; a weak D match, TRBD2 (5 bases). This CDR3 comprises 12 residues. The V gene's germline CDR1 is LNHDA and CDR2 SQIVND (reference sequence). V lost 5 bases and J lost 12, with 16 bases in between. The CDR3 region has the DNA TGTGCCAGTAGTCCCCCTGGCGGGCTAAAGTACTTC. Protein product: CASSPPGGLKYF. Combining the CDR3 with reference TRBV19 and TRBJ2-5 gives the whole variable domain DGGITQSPKYLFRKEGQNVTLSCEQNLNHDAMYWYRQDPGQGLRLIYYSQIVNDFQKGDIAEGYSVSREKKESFPLTVTSAQKNPTAFYLCASSPPGGLKYFGPGTRLLVL.

CDR3 sequence reads: CASSPLPTGDRNTIYF. The CDR3 region has the DNA TGTGCCAGCAGCCCGCTCCCCACGGGAGACAGAAACACCATATATTTT. The chain combines TRBV7-9 with TRBJ1-3; D uncertain. Germline CDR1 SEHNR, CDR2 FQNEAQ (reference sequence). The CDR3 spans 16 residues. Between the trimmed V and J ends, which lost 5 bases and 5 bases, there was a span of 19 bases.

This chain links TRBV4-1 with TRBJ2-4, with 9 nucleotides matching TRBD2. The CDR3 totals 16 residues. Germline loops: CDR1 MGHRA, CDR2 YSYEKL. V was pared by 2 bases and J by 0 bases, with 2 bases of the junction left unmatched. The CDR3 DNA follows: TGCGCCAGCAGCCAAATAGCGGGAGCAGCCAAAAACATTCAGTACTTC. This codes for CASSQIAGAAKNIQYF.

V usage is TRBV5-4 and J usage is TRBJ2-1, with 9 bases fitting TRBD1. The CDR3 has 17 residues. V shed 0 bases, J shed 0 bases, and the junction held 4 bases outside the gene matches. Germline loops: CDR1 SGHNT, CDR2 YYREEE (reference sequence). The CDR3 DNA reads TGTGCCAGCAGCTTGGATCTGACAGGGGGCTCCTACAATGAGCAGTTCTTC. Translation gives CASSLDLTGGSYNEQFF.

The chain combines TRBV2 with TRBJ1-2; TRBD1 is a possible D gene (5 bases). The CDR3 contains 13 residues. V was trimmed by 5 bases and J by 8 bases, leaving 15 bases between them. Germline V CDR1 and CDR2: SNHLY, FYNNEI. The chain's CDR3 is CASSPDRKRGYTF. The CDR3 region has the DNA TGTGCCAGCAGTCCTGACAGAAAGCGAGGCTACACCTTC.

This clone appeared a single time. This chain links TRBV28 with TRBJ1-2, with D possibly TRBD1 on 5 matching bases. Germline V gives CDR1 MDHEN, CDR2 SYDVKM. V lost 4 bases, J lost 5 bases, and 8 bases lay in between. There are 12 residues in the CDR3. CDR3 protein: CASSSTEYGYTF. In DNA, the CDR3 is TGTGCCAGCAGTTCGACAGAATATGGCTACACCTTC.

CDR3 in DNA: TGTGCCAGCAGCTTTCCCGACAGGAGGAATCAGCCCCAGCATTTT. Translated: CASSFPDRRNQPQHF. This chain connects TRBV7-6 to TRBJ1-5, with a tentative D call TRBD1 (6 bases). Trimming removed 3 bases at V and 4 bases at J, with 13 bases between. Germline-derived CDR1 and CDR2 are SGHVS and FNYEAQ. The CDR3 runs 15 residues.

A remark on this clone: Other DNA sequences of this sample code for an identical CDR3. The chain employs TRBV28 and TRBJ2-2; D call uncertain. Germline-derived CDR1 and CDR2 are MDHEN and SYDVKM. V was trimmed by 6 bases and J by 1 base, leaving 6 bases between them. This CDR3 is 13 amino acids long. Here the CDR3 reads CASSRRNTGELFF. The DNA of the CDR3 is TGTGCCAGCAGCCGTAGGAACACCGGGGAGCTGTTTTTT.

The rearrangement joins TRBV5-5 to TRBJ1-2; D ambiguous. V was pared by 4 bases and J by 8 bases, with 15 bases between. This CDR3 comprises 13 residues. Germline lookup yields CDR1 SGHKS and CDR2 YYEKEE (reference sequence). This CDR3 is CASSQLGLDGYTF. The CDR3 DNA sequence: TGTGCCAGCAGCCAGCTGGGGTTAGACGGCTACACCTTC.

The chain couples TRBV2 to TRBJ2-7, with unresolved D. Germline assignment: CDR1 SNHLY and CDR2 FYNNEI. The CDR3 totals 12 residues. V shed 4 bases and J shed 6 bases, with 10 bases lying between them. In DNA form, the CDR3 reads TGTGCCAGCAGTGTCCGTAGAGGCGAGCAGTACTTC. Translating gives CASSVRRGEQYF.

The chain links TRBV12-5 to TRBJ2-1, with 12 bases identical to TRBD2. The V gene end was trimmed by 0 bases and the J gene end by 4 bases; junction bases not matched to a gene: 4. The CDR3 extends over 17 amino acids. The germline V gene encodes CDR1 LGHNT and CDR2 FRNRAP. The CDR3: CASGLVLLAGGYNEQFF. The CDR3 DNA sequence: TGTGCTAGTGGTTTGGTTCTACTAGCGGGAGGATACAATGAGCAGTTCTTC.

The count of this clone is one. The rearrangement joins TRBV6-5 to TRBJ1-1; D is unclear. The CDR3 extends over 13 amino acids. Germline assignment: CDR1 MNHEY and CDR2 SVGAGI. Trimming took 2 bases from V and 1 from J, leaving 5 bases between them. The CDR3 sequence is CASSYDQNTEAFF. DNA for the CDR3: TGTGCCAGCAGTTACGATCAGAACACTGAAGCTTTCTTT.

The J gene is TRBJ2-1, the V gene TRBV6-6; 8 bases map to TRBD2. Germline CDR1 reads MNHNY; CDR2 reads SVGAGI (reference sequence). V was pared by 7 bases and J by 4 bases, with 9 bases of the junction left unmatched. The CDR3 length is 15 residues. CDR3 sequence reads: CASIVAGSRYNEQFF. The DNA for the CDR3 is TGTGCCAGCATCGTAGCGGGATCGAGGTACAATGAGCAGTTCTTC.

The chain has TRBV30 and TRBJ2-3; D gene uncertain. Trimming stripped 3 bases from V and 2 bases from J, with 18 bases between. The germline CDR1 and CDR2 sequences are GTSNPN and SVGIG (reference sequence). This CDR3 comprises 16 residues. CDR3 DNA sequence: TGTGCCTGGAGCCGTGGCAGGATATCCGACACAGATACGCAGTATTTT. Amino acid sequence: CAWSRGRISDTDTQYF. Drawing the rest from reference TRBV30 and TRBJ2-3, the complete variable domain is SQTIHQWPATLVQPVGSPLSLECTVEGTSNPNLYWYRQAAGRGLQLLFYSVGIGQISSEVPQNLSASRPQDRQFILSSKKLLLSDSGFYLCAWSRGRISDTDTQYFGPGTRLTVL.